These 27 T cell receptor beta chains share one sample of origin, sequenced in a study of blood T cell repertoires in COVID-19. The assay was immunoSEQ multiplex PCR, and TCRdb's table has in-frame clones only and misses some. This sample yields 150,000 to 200,000 clones, of which approximately 83% are seen a single time; roughly 8.2% belongs to the top ten. The sample consisted of peripheral blood. Receptors were obtained from a man in his fifties or sixties with acute or convalescent COVID-19.

The J gene is TRBJ2-1, the V gene TRBV7-3, with a weak D call TRBD2 (6 bases). The CDR3 contains 13 residues. V was trimmed by 5 bases and J by 16 bases, leaving 21 bases between them. CDR1 and CDR2 (germline): SGHTA, FQGTGA. Here the CDR3 reads CASSPLGGVALFF. The CDR3 nucleotides are TGTGCCAGCAGCCCCCTGGGAGGAGTAGCACTCTTCTTC.

The chain carries TRBV27 and TRBJ1-1; a weak D match, TRBD1 (6 bases). The CDR3 contains 12 residues. Trimming cost V 4 bases and J 8 bases, with 11 bases left between them. CDR1 is MNHEY and CDR2 is SMNVEV in the germline V gene (reference sequence). CDR3 sequence reads: CASSSTGTEAFF. CDR3 sequence (DNA): TGTGCCAGCAGTTCAACCGGGACAGAAGCTTTCTTT.

In its sample, this clone was seen once. V usage is TRBV24-1 and J usage is TRBJ1-2; 8 nucleotides agree with TRBD1. There are 15 residues in the CDR3. Losses at the gene ends were 3 bases for V and 8 bases for J; bases not matched to a gene: 10. Looked up from germline, CDR1 is KGHDR and CDR2 is SFDVKD. The chain's CDR3 is CATSDGSQGAKGYTF. The CDR3, as DNA: TGTGCCACCAGTGATGGGAGTCAGGGGGCAAAGGGCTACACCTTC.

The chain carries TRBV18 and TRBJ2-1, with D possibly being TRBD2 (5 bases). The V gene lost 0 bases and the J gene lost 8 bases, with 23 bases spanning the gap. This CDR3 is built from 18 residues. In germline, CDR1 is KGHSH, CDR2 LQKENI. This CDR3 reads CASSPPLSRAAAGDEQFF. CDR3 in DNA: TGTGCCAGCTCACCACCGCTTTCTAGAGCGGCGGCCGGGGATGAGCAGTTCTTC.

The genes are TRBV25-1 and TRBJ2-2; 7 bases are a match to TRBD1. The J segment lost 4 bases and the V segment lost 3 bases, leaving 14 bases of the junction unmatched. Per germline, CDR1 MGHDK and CDR2 SYGVNS. The CDR3 has 18 residues. CDR3 sequence: CASSDVRARGRGTGELFF. The CDR3 DNA sequence: TGTGCCAGCAGTGACGTCCGTGCGAGGGGGCGAGGCACCGGGGAGCTGTTTTTT.

V usage is TRBV28 and J usage is TRBJ1-1; D unresolved. The CDR3 is made up of 14 amino acids. In germline, CDR1 is MDHEN, CDR2 SYDVKM. V was shortened by 7 bases and J by 1 base, with 13 bases between the two germline ends. CDR3 protein: CASIWRVGNTEAFF. CDR3 sequence (DNA): TGTGCCAGCATCTGGAGGGTCGGGAACACTGAAGCTTTCTTT.

This clone has a handful of counts. The gene calls are TRBV11-2 and TRBJ1-2; D is uncertain. Per germline, CDR1 SGHAT and CDR2 FQNNGV. With 1 base removed from V and 8 bases from J, the gap between germline ends came to 11 bases. The CDR3 runs to 13 residues. The CDR3 sequence is CASSLGQNTGYTF. The CDR3 DNA reads as TGTGCCAGCAGCTTAGGTCAAAACACCGGCTACACCTTC.

This clone appeared a single time. The chain carries TRBV5-1 and TRBJ2-1, with 8 nucleotides matching TRBD2. Unmatched junction bases numbered 13, after V lost 10 bases and J lost 7 bases. From germline, CDR1 is SGHRS and CDR2 YFSETQ. CDR3 size: 14 residues. The CDR3 here is CASTKGLVVNEQFF. The CDR3 nucleotides are TGCGCCTCTACAAAGGGACTAGTTGTAAATGAGCAGTTCTTC.

This clone has only a few counts. The same CDR3 also results from other DNA sequences found in this sample. The chain carries TRBV12-3 or TRBV12-4 and TRBJ1-1; the D gene is possibly TRBD1 (6 bases). Trimming took off 5 bases at V and 1 base at J, with 8 bases between the two ends. The CDR3 is 13 amino acids. For the CDR3, the DNA is TGTGCCAGCAGTCCACAGGGGAACACTGAAGCTTTCTTT. Amino acids: CASSPQGNTEAFF.

The rearrangement joins TRBV25-1 to TRBJ1-5; 8 nucleotides agree with TRBD1. Trimming at V came to 6 bases and at J to 0 bases, leaving 4 bases not matched to a gene. This CDR3 is 15 amino acids long. Germline V gives CDR1 MGHDK, CDR2 SYGVNS. This CDR3 is CASRGTGNSNQPQHF. The DNA for the CDR3 is TGTGCCAGCAGGGGGACAGGTAATAGCAATCAGCCCCAGCATTTT. Drawing the rest from reference TRBV25-1 and TRBJ1-5, the complete variable domain is EADIYQTPRYLVIGTGKKITLECSQTMGHDKMYWYQQDPGMELHLIHYSYGVNSTEKGDLSSESTVSRIRTEHFPLTLESARPSHTSQYLCASRGTGNSNQPQHFGDGTRLSIL.

The chain links TRBV28 to TRBJ2-7, with 12 bases identical to TRBD1. V lost 7 bases, J lost 6 bases, and 7 bases stayed unmatched. The CDR3 extends over 14 amino acids. Germline V CDR1 and CDR2: MDHEN, SYDVKM. The CDR3 DNA follows: TGTGCCAGCAAACCGGGACAGGGGGCTGGCGAGCAGTACTTC. This translates into CASKPGQGAGEQYF.

V gene TRBV6-5 combines with J gene TRBJ2-7, with 9 bases matching TRBD2. Germline V gene data show CDR1 as MNHEY and CDR2 as SVGAGI. The CDR3 runs 15 residues. Trimming at V came to 7 bases and at J to 7 bases, leaving 14 bases not matched to a gene. The CDR3 region is CASTEGSGSIREQYF. The CDR3, as DNA: TGTGCCAGCACCGAAGGTAGCGGGAGTATCAGGGAGCAGTACTTC.

The chain is built from TRBV5-4 and TRBJ1-6; D is ambiguous. V lost 0 bases and J lost 0, with 10 bases in between. Germline V gives CDR1 SGHNT, CDR2 YYREEE (reference sequence). The CDR3 sequence is 17 residues long. The CDR3 reads CASSLGAEISYNSPLHF. CDR3 bases: TGTGCCAGCAGCTTGGGGGCAGAAATCTCCTATAATTCACCCCTCCACTTT.

The V gene is TRBV28, the J gene TRBJ1-2; 7 bases agree with TRBD1. V was clipped by 4 bases and J by 10 bases; unmatched bases: 12. From germline, CDR1 is MDHEN and CDR2 SYDVKM. This CDR3 is built from 14 residues. The CDR3 reads CASSSGTAGYHYTF. The CDR3 region has the DNA TGTGCCAGCAGTTCCGGGACAGCTGGTTATCACTACACCTTC.

This clone was counted between two and nine times. This CDR3 is also generated by other DNA sequences in the sample. CDR3 DNA sequence: TGTGCCAGCAGTTTCGGGGAGACCCAGTACTTC. This translates into CASSFGETQYF. V gene TRBV12-3 or TRBV12-4 combines with J gene TRBJ2-5; D is unclear. This CDR3 has 11 amino acids. With 3 bases removed from V and 5 bases from J, the gap between germline ends came to 4 bases.

The chain employs TRBV19 and TRBJ1-5; TRBD1 matches at 8 bases. CDR1 and CDR2 (germline): LNHDA, SQIVND (reference sequence). Losses at the gene ends were 0 bases for V and 6 bases for J; bases not matched to a gene: 10. The CDR3 spans 17 residues. CDR3 bases: TGTGCCAGTAGTATAGATGGGGCGGACAGGGTGGGTCAGCCCCAGCATTTT. It yields the protein CASSIDGADRVGQPQHF.

The chain recombines TRBV5-4 with TRBJ2-7; the match to TRBD1 covers 9 bases. Trimming at V came to 3 bases and at J to 7 bases, leaving 11 bases not matched to a gene. The length of the CDR3 is 15 residues. Germline values: CDR1 SGHNT, CDR2 YYREEE (reference sequence). This CDR3 is CASSSPTQGAREQYF. As DNA, the CDR3 is TGTGCCAGCAGCTCCCCAACACAGGGGGCGCGTGAGCAGTACTTC.

The chain uses TRBV4-1 and TRBJ1-5; TRBD1 agrees at 8 bases. Trimming at V came to 3 bases and at J to 9 bases, leaving 1 base not matched to a gene. This CDR3 is built from 12 residues. Germline V gene lookup returns CDR1 MGHRA and CDR2 YSYEKL. CDR3 nucleotide sequence: TGCGCCAGCAGCCACACAGGGGGGCCCCAGCATTTT. Translating gives CASSHTGGPQHF.

V gene TRBV30 combines with J gene TRBJ2-1, with TRBD2 matching over 12 bases. V shed 1 base and J 5 bases; nucleotides not matched to a gene: 0. The CDR3 totals 14 residues. Germline V gives CDR1 GTSNPN, CDR2 SVGIG (reference sequence). CDR3 loop: CAWSGTSGNNEQFF. CDR3 DNA: TGTGCCTGGAGTGGGACTAGCGGGAACAATGAGCAGTTCTTC.

This clone occurred once. The rearrangement links TRBV28 to TRBJ2-1; 10 nucleotides line up with TRBD2. Germline loops: CDR1 MDHEN, CDR2 SYDVKM. J gave up 9 bases and V 3 bases, and 11 bases lay outside the gene matches. This CDR3 comprises 16 residues. CDR3 region: CASSFGLAASRSEQFF. The CDR3 region has the DNA TGTGCCAGCAGTTTCGGACTAGCGGCAAGTCGGAGTGAGCAGTTCTTC.

The rearrangement links TRBV28 to TRBJ2-3; TRBD2 agrees at 9 bases. The CDR3 contains 18 residues. Germline-derived CDR1 and CDR2 are MDHEN and SYDVKM. Unmatched junction bases numbered 12, after V lost 5 bases and J lost 0 bases. The CDR3, as DNA: TGTGCCAGCAGTGTTCCGGGACTAGCTGTGGTGAGCACAGATACGCAGTATTTT. Residues: CASSVPGLAVVSTDTQYF.

This clone has only one observation. This chain links TRBV14 with TRBJ2-1; D uncertain. This CDR3 is built from 13 residues. CDR1 is SGHDN and CDR2 is FVKESK in the germline V gene. V was shortened by 1 base and J by 3 bases, with 4 bases between the two germline ends. DNA for the CDR3: TGTGCCAGCAGCCAAGGACTCTACAATGAGCAGTTCTTC. Translating gives CASSQGLYNEQFF. Drawing the rest from reference TRBV14 and TRBJ2-1, the complete variable domain is EAGVTQFPSHSVIEKGQTVTLRCDPISGHDNLYWYRRVMGKEIKFLLHFVKESKQDESGMPNNRFLAERTGGTYSTLKVQPAELEDSGVYFCASSQGLYNEQFFGPGTRLTVL.

The V call is TRBV14, the J call TRBJ2-3; D not certain. The CDR3 totals 14 residues. CDR1 and CDR2 from the germline V gene are SGHDN and FVKESK. The V end was cut by 2 bases, the J end by 4 bases, with 10 bases between. The CDR3 spells CASSQTVASDTQYF. In nucleotides, the CDR3 is TGTGCCAGCAGCCAAACCGTAGCATCAGATACGCAGTATTTT.

The chain joins TRBV19 to TRBJ2-7; D is possibly TRBD2 (6 bases). The CDR3 sequence is 17 residues long. Trimming cost V 5 bases and J 5 bases, with 25 bases left between them. Per germline, CDR1 LNHDA and CDR2 SQIVND (reference sequence). The CDR3, as DNA: TGTGCCAGTAGTGTAAAGTCCCCCCTGGCGGGACGGAACGAGCAGTACTTC. Protein product: CASSVKSPLAGRNEQYF.

This clone appeared a single time. CDR3 sequence: CASSQASGGTYEQYF. The DNA of the CDR3 is TGTGCCAGCAGCCAAGCTAGCGGGGGCACCTACGAGCAGTACTTC. The chain carries TRBV3-1 (or the pseudogene TRBV3-2) and TRBJ2-7; 10 positions agree with TRBD2. The germline V gene has CDR1 LGHDT and CDR2 YNNKEL (reference sequence). This CDR3 comprises 15 residues. V was clipped by 1 base and J by 2 bases; unmatched bases: 2.

The V gene is TRBV6-4, the J gene TRBJ2-1; the D is unclear. The CDR3 sequence is 14 residues long. V dropped 4 bases and J dropped 0 bases, with 7 bases sitting between them. Germline lookup yields CDR1 MRHNA and CDR2 SNTAGT. This CDR3 is CASSAQHSYNEQFF. The CDR3 DNA follows: TGTGCCAGCAGTGCACAGCACTCCTACAATGAGCAGTTCTTC.

The table lists this clone with a few counts. The V gene is TRBV18, the J gene TRBJ1-4, with D tentatively TRBD1 (6 bases). V was clipped by 6 bases and J by 0 bases, with 14 bases between them. In germline, CDR1 is KGHSH, CDR2 LQKENI. CDR3 length: 16 amino acids. The CDR3 is CASSTGTPTTNEKLFF. DNA of the CDR3: TGTGCCAGCTCTACCGGGACACCAACAACTAATGAAAAACTGTTTTTT.